One and the same sample provided the 28 T cell receptor beta chains below, sequenced in a study of T cell changes during pregnancy in multiple sclerosis. Clones were sequenced by immunoSEQ multiplex PCR, and TCRdb holds only the in-frame ones, with some missing. This table holds tens of thousands of clones, about nine tenths found once. The sequences come from peripheral blood, collected in the third trimester of pregnancy. The receptors come from a female donor with multiple sclerosis, enrolled in a pregnancy study.

J is TRBJ2-1 and V is TRBV7-9, with D maybe TRBD2 (5 bases). The CDR3 is 16 residues long. The V end lost 6 bases, the J end lost 3 bases, and 18 bases lay between the germline ends. Germline-derived CDR1 and CDR2 are SEHNR and FQNEAQ (reference sequence). CDR3 nucleotides: TGTGCCAGCAGAGACCCCGGGGTATTATACTACAATGAGCAGTTCTTC. This codes for CASRDPGVLYYNEQFF.

This clone was observed a single time. CDR3 DNA sequence: TGTGCCAGCAGCTTGACGACAGTATCGGGCTATGGCTACACCTTC. This codes for CASSLTTVSGYGYTF. V gene TRBV5-5 combines with J gene TRBJ1-2; TRBD1 might be the D (5 bases). V was shortened by 1 base and J by 4 bases, with 14 bases between the two germline ends. The CDR3 extends over 15 amino acids. Germline-derived CDR1 and CDR2 are SGHKS and YYEKEE (reference sequence).

The chain couples TRBV23-1 to TRBJ1-1; 7 bases match TRBD1. Being an ORF, TRBV23-1 has a function that is uncertain. This CDR3 has 20 residues. With 0 bases clipped from V and 2 bases from J, the junction kept 18 bases outside the gene matches. This chain's CDR3 is CASSQSRLRAGGAENTEAFF. Here the CDR3 DNA reads TGCGCCAGCAGTCAATCCCGCCTCCGGGCAGGGGGAGCAGAAAACACTGAAGCTTTCTTT.

The V call is TRBV30, the J call TRBJ1-2, with D hard to call. Trimming removed 3 bases from V and 4 bases from J, with 15 bases in between. The CDR3 contains 14 residues. CDR1 and CDR2 (germline): GTSNPN, SVGIG (reference sequence). In nucleotides, the CDR3 is TGTGCCTGGAGCGCTACGAGGTTAGCCTATGGCTACACCTTC. It codes for CAWSATRLAYGYTF.

The chain joins TRBV5-8 to TRBJ1-5, with TRBD1 identical over 7 bases. CDR1 is SGHTS, CDR2 YDEGEE, per germline. This CDR3 contains 15 residues. The V gene end was trimmed by 0 bases and the J gene end by 7 bases; junction bases not matched to a gene: 7. As DNA, the CDR3 is TGTGCCAGCAGCTTGGAACACAGGGGAGCACAGCCCCAGCATTTT. This translates into CASSLEHRGAQPQHF. Combining the CDR3 with reference TRBV5-8 and TRBJ1-5 gives the whole variable domain EAGVTQSPTHLIKTRGQQATLRCSPISGHTSVYWYQQALGLGLQFLLWYDEGEERNRGNFPPRFSGRQFPNYSSELNVNALELEDSALYLCASSLEHRGAQPQHFGDGTRLSIL.

This chain uses TRBV7-6 with TRBJ2-7, with D possibly TRBD1 on 6 matching bases. The CDR3 spans 13 residues. Deletions cut 0 bases from V and 3 bases from J, with 6 bases between. Germline lookup yields CDR1 SGHVS and CDR2 FNYEAQ. The CDR3 DNA is TGTGCCAGCAGCTTAGCAGGGGGCTACGAGCAGTACTTC. Amino acids: CASSLAGGYEQYF.

V is TRBV27 and J is TRBJ2-1; TRBD2 matches 7 bases. The CDR3 totals 17 residues. The ends lost 5 bases at V and 1 base at J; junction bases unmatched: 11. CDR1 is MNHEY and CDR2 is SMNVEV in the germline V gene (reference sequence). CDR3 in DNA: TGTGCCAGCAGTCCCTTCTTCGCGGGAGTGTCCTACAATGAGCAGTTCTTC. This sequence encodes CASSPFFAGVSYNEQFF.

The chain couples TRBV11-3 to TRBJ2-3; TRBD1 matches 9 bases. This CDR3 has 14 residues. J gave up 6 bases and V 6 bases, and 7 bases lay outside the gene matches. The germline CDR1 and CDR2 sequences are SGHNT and YENEEA. The CDR3 DNA is TGTGCCAGCAGTTCACAGGGGGCGCGGGATACGCAGTATTTT. This gives the protein CASSSQGARDTQYF.

The V and J genes are TRBV7-9 and TRBJ2-1; 8 bases match TRBD2. Germline V gives CDR1 SEHNR, CDR2 FQNEAQ (reference sequence). After removal of 5 bases from V and 2 bases from J, the junction contained 8 bases not matched to a gene. This CDR3 has 16 amino acids. The CDR3 region is CASSPLPGGPYNEQFF. CDR3 DNA sequence: TGTGCCAGCAGCCCTCTCCCGGGAGGGCCCTACAATGAGCAGTTCTTC.

The J gene is TRBJ1-5, the V gene TRBV27; no clear D gene. There are 12 residues in the CDR3. Trimming removed 4 bases at V and 3 bases at J, with 4 bases between. The germline CDR1 and CDR2 sequences are MNHEY and SMNVEV (reference sequence). The CDR3 spells CASSSVNQPQHF. CDR3 nucleotides: TGTGCCAGCAGTTCAGTCAATCAGCCCCAGCATTTT.

Only a few counts were recorded for this clone. At one end the junction does not follow the germline gene, possibly because of a read error. The V gene is TRBV29-1, the J gene TRBJ2-7; D not certain. The V gene's germline CDR1 is SQVTM and CDR2 ANQGSEA. This CDR3 spans 13 amino acids. CDR3 sequence reads: CSAEGDNSYEQYF. For the CDR3, the DNA is TGCAGCGCTGAAGGAGACAACTCCTACGAGCAGTACTTC.

The chain couples TRBV6-5 to TRBJ1-1, with 8 bases identical to TRBD1. V shed 6 bases, J shed 3 bases, and the junction held 3 bases outside the gene matches. This CDR3 contains 13 residues. From germline, CDR1 is MNHEY and CDR2 SVGAGI. Here the CDR3 reads CASSRTGYTEAFF. The CDR3 bases are TGTGCCAGCAGCCGGACAGGGTACACTGAAGCTTTCTTT.

The genes are TRBV10-3 and TRBJ1-2, with a tentative D call TRBD1 (6 bases). This CDR3 has 13 residues. The V gene's germline CDR1 is ENHRY and CDR2 SYGVKD. With 8 bases removed from V and 3 bases from J, the gap between germline ends came to 13 bases. The CDR3: CAIQAQGDYGYTF. The CDR3 DNA sequence: TGTGCCATCCAGGCACAGGGAGACTATGGCTACACCTTC.

CDR3 sequence reads: CAWSVYDRGAYNEQFF. CDR3 sequence (DNA): TGTGCCTGGAGTGTATACGACAGGGGGGCCTACAATGAGCAGTTCTTC. The genes are TRBV30 and TRBJ2-1, with TRBD1 matching 9 bases. This CDR3 is built from 16 residues. The junction had 5 bases not matched to a gene; V was cut back by 0 bases and J by 2 bases. CDR1 and CDR2 from the germline V gene are GTSNPN and SVGIG (reference sequence).

The gene calls are TRBV5-4 and TRBJ2-1, with 7 bases matching TRBD1. The J segment lost 0 bases and the V segment lost 3 bases, leaving 3 bases of the junction unmatched. In germline, CDR1 is SGHNT, CDR2 YYREEE (reference sequence). CDR3 length: 15 residues. CDR3 protein: CASSWGTVSYNEQFF. CDR3 DNA: TGTGCCAGCAGCTGGGGGACAGTCTCCTACAATGAGCAGTTCTTC.

V is TRBV10-2 and J is TRBJ2-7, with D possibly TRBD1 on 5 matching bases. Deletions cut 6 bases from V and 2 bases from J, with 8 bases between. CDR1 and CDR2 (germline): WSHSY, SAAADI. This CDR3 has 12 residues. This chain's CDR3 is CASRGATYEQYF. The CDR3, as DNA: TGCGCCAGCAGAGGGGCGACCTACGAGCAGTACTTC.

The chain carries TRBV21-1 and TRBJ2-2; the D call in the table, TRBD2, was not verified against the DNA. TRBV21-1 is a listed pseudogene. The CDR3 has 17 residues. CDR3 bases: TGTGCCAGCAGCAAAGGGAGGTCTAGCGGCCCTCCCGGGGAGCTGTTTTTT. Protein: CASSKGRSSGPPGELFF.

V is TRBV7-9 and J is TRBJ2-2; the match to TRBD1 covers 9 bases. Germline V gene lookup returns CDR1 SEHNR and CDR2 FQNEAQ (reference sequence). The CDR3 is 18 amino acids. Unmatched junction bases numbered 9, after V lost 4 bases and J lost 0 bases. This CDR3 is CASSSPTGGEANTGELFF. CDR3 sequence (DNA): TGTGCCAGCAGCTCGCCGACAGGGGGGGAGGCGAACACCGGGGAGCTGTTTTTT.

The V and J genes are TRBV2 and TRBJ2-7; the match to TRBD2 covers 12 bases. V shed 3 bases, J shed 5 bases, and the junction held 2 bases outside the gene matches. The CDR3 spans 14 residues. From germline, CDR1 is SNHLY and CDR2 FYNNEI. CDR3 residues: CASSETSGGDEQYF. CDR3 nucleotide sequence: TGTGCCAGCAGTGAGACTAGCGGGGGCGACGAGCAGTACTTC.

The V gene is TRBV10-3, the J gene TRBJ1-1; TRBD1 is a possible D gene (6 bases). V shed 5 bases and J shed 1 base, with 8 bases lying between them. This CDR3 contains 13 residues. Per the germline V gene, CDR1 is ENHRY and CDR2 is SYGVKD. The CDR3 spells CAISRGQNTEAFF. In DNA, the CDR3 is TGTGCCATCAGTCGGGGACAGAACACTGAAGCTTTCTTT.

V usage is TRBV13 and J usage is TRBJ2-1; 9 bases are a match to TRBD2. J was trimmed by 8 bases and V by 5 bases; bases with no gene match: 13. CDR3 length: 16 amino acids. Germline assignment: CDR1 PRHDT and CDR2 FYEKMQ (reference sequence). CDR3 residues: CASSAPVGLAIYEQFF. The CDR3 DNA is TGTGCCAGCAGCGCCCCCGTGGGACTAGCAATCTATGAGCAGTTCTTC.

V and J are TRBV19 and TRBJ1-5; 8 bases fit TRBD1. Looked up from germline, CDR1 is LNHDA and CDR2 is SQIVND (reference sequence). The V segment lost 7 bases and the J segment 7 bases; nucleotides outside the gene matches: 9. The CDR3 runs to 14 residues. The CDR3 DNA sequence: TGTGCCAGTACCCCCAGGACAGGGTTACAGCCCCAGCATTTT. Amino acids: CASTPRTGLQPQHF.

V and J are TRBV5-5 and TRBJ2-5; TRBD2 aligns across 11 bases. Germline values: CDR1 SGHKS, CDR2 YYEKEE (reference sequence). After removal of 2 bases from V and 5 bases from J, the junction contained 5 bases not matched to a gene. The CDR3 runs to 15 residues. The CDR3 here is CASSLLAGVFETQYF. The DNA of the CDR3 is TGTGCCAGCAGCTTACTAGCGGGAGTTTTTGAGACCCAGTACTTC.

This clone appeared a few times. The identical CDR3 is also encoded by other nucleotide sequences in the sample. The rearrangement uses TRBV7-9 and TRBJ1-1; D remains unclear. V was clipped by 5 bases and J by 2 bases, with 9 bases between them. This CDR3 has 13 residues. Germline CDR1 is SEHNR and CDR2 is FQNEAQ (reference sequence). CDR3 protein: CASSLDTNTEAFF. The DNA for the CDR3 is TGTGCCAGCAGCCTCGACACCAACACTGAAGCTTTCTTT.

This chain joins TRBV7-2 and TRBJ1-2; D is unresolved. Germline CDR1 and CDR2: SGHTA and FQGNSA. There are 15 residues in the CDR3. Trimming cost V 1 base and J 0 bases, with 9 bases left between them. The CDR3 region has the DNA TGTGCCAGCAGCTTAGATTGGGCAACTAACTATGGCTACACCTTC. Amino acids: CASSLDWATNYGYTF.

In DNA, the CDR3 is TGTGCCAGCATCCTGAATCCGGGATCTAACTATGGCTACACCTTC. Protein sequence: CASILNPGSNYGYTF. This chain links TRBV21-1 with TRBJ1-2. TRBV21-1 is recorded as a pseudogene. This CDR3 spans 15 amino acids.

The chain combines TRBV2 with TRBJ2-7; 8 bases map to TRBD2. The germline CDR1 and CDR2 sequences are SNHLY and FYNNEI. The CDR3 extends over 16 amino acids. The ends lost 6 bases at V and 0 bases at J; junction bases unmatched: 10. CDR3 coding DNA: TGTGCCAGCAGCAGTCGGGTAGCGGGACACTCCTACGAGCAGTACTTC. It is translated as CASSSRVAGHSYEQYF.

This chain joins TRBV7-9 and TRBJ2-7; the match to TRBD2 covers 7 bases. Trimming at V came to 6 bases and at J to 2 bases, leaving 4 bases not matched to a gene. The CDR3 runs to 13 residues. Per the germline V gene, CDR1 is SEHNR and CDR2 is FQNEAQ (reference sequence). In DNA form, the CDR3 reads TGTGCCAGCAGTGCTAGCGGCCCCTACGAGCAGTACTTC. Translation: CASSASGPYEQYF.